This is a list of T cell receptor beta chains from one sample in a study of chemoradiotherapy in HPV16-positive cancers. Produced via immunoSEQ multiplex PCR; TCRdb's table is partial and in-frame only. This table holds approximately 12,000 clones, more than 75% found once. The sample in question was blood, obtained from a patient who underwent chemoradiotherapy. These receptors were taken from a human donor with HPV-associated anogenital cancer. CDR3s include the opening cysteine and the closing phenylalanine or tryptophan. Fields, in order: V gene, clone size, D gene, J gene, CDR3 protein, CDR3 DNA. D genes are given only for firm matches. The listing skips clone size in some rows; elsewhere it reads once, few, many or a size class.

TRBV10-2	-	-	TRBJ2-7	CASILTDRFYEQYF	TGCGCCAGCATCCTAACGGACAGATTCTACGAGCAGTACTTC
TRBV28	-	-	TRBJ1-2	CASSRTTGLEGYTF	TGTGCCAGCAGCCGTACCACAGGTTTAGAGGGCTACACCTTC
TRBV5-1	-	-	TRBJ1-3	CASSLDNSGNTIYF	TGCGCCAGCAGCTTGGACAACTCTGGAAACACCATATATTTT
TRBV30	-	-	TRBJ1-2	CAWGIRNGYTF	TGTGCCTGGGGGATACGGAATGGCTACACCTTC
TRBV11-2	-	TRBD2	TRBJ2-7	CASSFRVGTSGGSYEQYF	TGTGCCAGCAGCTTCAGGGTGGGGACTAGCGGGGGGTCCTACGAGCAGTACTTC
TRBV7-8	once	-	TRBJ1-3	CASSSLVRGSGNTIYF	TGTGCCAGCAGCTCCCTGGTGCGGGGCTCTGGAAACACCATATATTTT
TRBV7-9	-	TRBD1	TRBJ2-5	CASSPRDRKQETQYF	TGTGCCAGCAGCCCCAGGGACAGAAAACAAGAGACCCAGTACTTC
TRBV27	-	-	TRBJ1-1	CASSIRTIGTEAFF	TGTGCCAGCAGTATACGGACGATTGGGACTGAAGCTTTCTTT
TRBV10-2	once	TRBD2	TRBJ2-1	CASSEHGGAYNEQFF	TGCGCCAGCAGTGAGCACGGGGGGGCTTACAATGAGCAGTTCTTC
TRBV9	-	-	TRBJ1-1	CASSVTPENTEAFF	TGTGCCAGCAGCGTTACCCCCGAAAACACTGAAGCTTTCTTT
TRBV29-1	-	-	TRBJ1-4	CSVQTLGGEKLFF	TGCAGCGTTCAGACCCTCGGCGGGGAAAAACTGTTTTTT
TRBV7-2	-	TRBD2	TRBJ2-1	CASSLKPGLDFEQFF	TGTGCCAGCAGCTTAAAACCGGGACTAGATTTTGAGCAGTTCTTC
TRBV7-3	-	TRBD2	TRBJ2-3	CASSSGSGGPEDTQYF	TGTGCCAGCAGCTCGGGTAGCGGGGGGCCCGAAGATACGCAGTATTTT
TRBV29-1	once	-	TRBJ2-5	CSGGSQGRQETQYF	TGCAGCGGAGGATCCCAGGGTCGCCAAGAGACCCAGTACTTC
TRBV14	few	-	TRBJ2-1	CASSPRVSSYNEQFF	TGTGCCAGCAGTCCCAGGGTCAGCTCCTACAATGAGCAGTTCTTC
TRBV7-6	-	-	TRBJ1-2	CASSLAERDGGYTF	TGTGCCAGCAGCTTAGCTGAAAGGGATGGTGGCTACACCTTC
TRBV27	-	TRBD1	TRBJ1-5	CATAKGQEVQPQHF	TGTGCCACTGCGAAAGGACAGGAGGTTCAGCCCCAGCATTTT
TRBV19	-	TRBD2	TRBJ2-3	CASSMRGIADTQYF	TGTGCCAGTAGTATGCGGGGGATTGCAGATACGCAGTATTTT
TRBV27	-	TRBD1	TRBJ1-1	CASSRRQGASNTEAFF	TGTGCCAGCAGCCGCCGACAGGGGGCCTCGAACACTGAAGCTTTCTTT
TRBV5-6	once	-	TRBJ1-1	CASSLTDIGTEAFF	TGTGCCAGCAGCTTGACAGATATAGGGACTGAAGCTTTCTTT
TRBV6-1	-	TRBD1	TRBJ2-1	CASSVPSRGLNEQFF	TGTGCCAGCAGTGTTCCTTCCAGGGGGCTTAATGAGCAGTTCTTC
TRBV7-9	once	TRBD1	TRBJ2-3	CASSLGQGLETQYF	TGTGCCAGCAGTTTGGGACAGGGGTTGGAAACGCAGTATTTT
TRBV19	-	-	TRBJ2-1	CASSIGQSSYNEQFF	TGTGCCAGTAGTATAGGCCAGAGCTCCTACAATGAGCAGTTCTTC
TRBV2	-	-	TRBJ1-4	CASSEISGTTNEKLFF	TGTGCCAGCAGTGAAATTTCCGGAACAACTAATGAAAAACTGTTTTTT
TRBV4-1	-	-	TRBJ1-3	CASSQLGSSSGNTIYF	TGCGCCAGCAGCCAACTGGGCTCGAGCTCTGGAAACACCATATATTTT
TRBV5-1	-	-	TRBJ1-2	CASSFDRYGYTF	TGCGCCAGCAGCTTCGACCGCTATGGCTACACCTTC
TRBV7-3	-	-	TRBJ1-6	CARGLGGGYSPLHF	TGTGCCAGGGGCTTAGGTGGGGGCTATTCACCCCTCCACTTT
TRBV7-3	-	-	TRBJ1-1	CASSLMRATEAFF	TGTGCCAGCAGCTTAATGAGGGCTACTGAAGCTTTCTTT
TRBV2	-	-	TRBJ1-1	CASSLNTEAFF	TGTGCCAGTTCCCTGAACACTGAAGCTTTCTTT
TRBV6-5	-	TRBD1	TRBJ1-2	CASSYSRTGGNYGYTF	TGTGCCAGCAGTTACTCCCGGACAGGGGGCAACTATGGCTACACCTTC
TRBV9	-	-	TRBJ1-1	CASSDGHLNTEAFF	TGTGCCAGCAGCGACGGACACCTGAACACTGAAGCTTTCTTT
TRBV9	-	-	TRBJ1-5	CASSATDSNQPQHF	TGTGCCAGCAGCGCGACAGATAGCAATCAGCCCCAGCATTTT
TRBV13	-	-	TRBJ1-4	CASSIFDIGGNEKLFF	TGTGCCAGCAGCATTTTCGACATAGGCGGTAATGAAAAACTGTTTTTT
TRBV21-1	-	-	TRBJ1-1	CASSKLRGGRTEAFF	TGTGCCAGCAGCAAATTAAGGGGGGGGAGAACTGAAGCTTTCTTT
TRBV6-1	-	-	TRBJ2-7	CASSELRTAFYEQYF	TGTGCCAGCAGTGAATTGAGGACAGCCTTCTACGAGCAGTACTTC
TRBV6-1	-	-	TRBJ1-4	CASSEEAGTVRKLFF	TGTGCCAGCAGTGAAGAAGCGGGGACGGTGAGAAAACTGTTTTTT
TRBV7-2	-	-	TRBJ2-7	CASSLAGVIYEQYF	TGTGCCAGCAGCTTAGCGGGGGTCATATACGAGCAGTACTTC
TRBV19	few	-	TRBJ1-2	CASSIDAQANYGYTF	TGTGCCAGTAGTATAGACGCCCAAGCTAACTATGGCTACACCTTC
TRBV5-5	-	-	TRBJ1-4	CASSLWAGATNEKLFF	TGTGCCAGCAGCTTGTGGGCAGGAGCAACTAATGAAAAACTGTTTTTT
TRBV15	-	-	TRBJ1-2	CATSRDVRTGTVHF	TGTGCCACCAGCAGAGACGTTAGGACGGGAACGGTTCACTTC
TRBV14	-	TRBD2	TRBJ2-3	CASSPFRDYLPDTQYF	TGTGCCAGCAGCCCATTCCGGGACTACCTTCCAGATACGCAGTATTTT
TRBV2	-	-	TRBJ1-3	CASSEGRVSGNTIYF	TGTGCCAGCAGTGAGGGGAGGGTATCTGGAAACACCATATATTTT